These T cell receptor beta chains were read from a single sample in a study of radiation and T cells in renal cell carcinoma. Clones were read by immunoSEQ multiplex PCR, and TCRdb kept only the in-frame ones, dropping some. The table records about 150,000 clones, 88% of them present only once. The material was blood, obtained from a patient whose treatment included radiotherapy and nephrectomy. These receptor sequences come from a woman aged 70-85 years with renal cell carcinoma. Both conserved end residues are part of each CDR3. Each record gives: CDR3 protein, CDR3 DNA, J gene, V gene, D gene, clone size. The D gene is left open where the match is weak. Size is omitted from some rows. Given values are once, few, many or a class for expanded clones.

CASSYAPSPLTDTQYF | TGTGCCAGCAGTTACGCCCCCTCCCCGCTTACAGATACGCAGTATTTT | TRBJ2-3 | TRBV6-5 | NA | NA
CASPKGPNLNPYNEQFF | TGTGCCAGCCCCAAAGGCCCCAACCTAAACCCCTACAATGAGCAGTTCTTC | TRBJ2-1 | TRBV7-9 | NA | NA
CASSSGTSGNTDTQYF | TGTGCCAGCAGCTCCGGGACTAGCGGAAACACAGATACGCAGTATTTT | TRBJ2-3 | TRBV5-4 | TRBD2 | NA
CASSLKQGGETQYF | TGCGCCAGCAGCCTGAAACAGGGAGGGGAGACCCAGTACTTC | TRBJ2-5 | TRBV5-1 | NA | NA
CASRFFDRRETQYF | TGTGCCAGCAGGTTCTTCGACAGGAGGGAGACCCAGTACTTC | TRBJ2-5 | TRBV7-9 | NA | NA
CASSVGPGNTEAFF | TGTGCCAGCAGCGTAGGACCGGGGAACACTGAAGCTTTCTTT | TRBJ1-1 | TRBV9 | NA | NA
CASSLGLAGEETQYF | TGTGCCAGCAGCTTGGGACTAGCGGGGGAAGAGACCCAGTACTTC | TRBJ2-5 | TRBV5-5 | TRBD2 | once
CASSGGTRWGYTF | TGTGCCAGCAGTGGGGGGACAAGATGGGGCTACACCTTC | TRBJ1-2 | TRBV27 | NA | NA
CASSHSGGALDEQFF | TGTGCCAGCAGCCATAGCGGGGGGGCGCTGGACGAGCAGTTCTTC | TRBJ2-1 | TRBV5-4 | TRBD2 | once
CASSQESGGDSRYGYTF | TGCGCCAGCAGCCAAGAATCTGGAGGGGACTCCCGCTATGGCTACACCTTC | TRBJ1-2 | TRBV4-1 | NA | NA
CASSSLEASYNEQFF | TGTGCCAGCAGCTCCCTAGAAGCCTCCTACAATGAGCAGTTCTTC | TRBJ2-1 | TRBV7-3 | NA | NA
CASSSGTELGGYTF | TGTGCCAGCAGCTCTGGGACAGAACTCGGCGGCTACACCTTC | TRBJ1-2 | TRBV7-9 | TRBD1 | NA
CASSVGGLDTQYF | TGTGCCAGCAGCGTAGGGGGTCTAGATACGCAGTATTTT | TRBJ2-3 | TRBV9 | NA | once
CASSARPTGGQGNTIYF | TGTGCCAGCAGCGCAAGACCAACAGGGGGCCAGGGAAACACCATATATTTT | TRBJ1-3 | TRBV9 | TRBD1 | NA
CASSAELGATYEQYF | TGTGCCAGCAGCGCCGAGTTAGGAGCGACCTACGAGCAGTACTTC | TRBJ2-7 | TRBV9 | NA | NA
CASSRPTTGGVAEAFF | TGTGCCAGCAGCCGCCCAACCACAGGGGGCGTGGCTGAAGCTTTCTTT | TRBJ1-1 | TRBV7-9 | TRBD1 | NA
CASSLGTGGNYEQYF | TGTGCCAGCAGCTTGGGGACAGGGGGAAACTACGAGCAGTACTTC | TRBJ2-7 | TRBV7-3 | TRBD1 | few
CASSHAQVSGNTIYF | TGTGCCAGCAGCCACGCACAGGTCTCTGGAAACACCATATATTTT | TRBJ1-3 | TRBV14 | NA | NA
CASRTDRGGDQPQHF | TGTGCCAGTAGGACCGACAGGGGAGGCGATCAGCCCCAGCATTTT | TRBJ1-5 | TRBV19 | TRBD1 | few
CASNLRGGRTDTQYF | TGTGCCAGCAACTTAAGGGGGGGTCGCACAGATACGCAGTATTTT | TRBJ2-3 | TRBV7-2 | NA | NA
CASSPSVADTQYF | TGTGCCAGCAGCCCTAGCGTCGCAGATACGCAGTATTTT | TRBJ2-3 | TRBV6-1 | NA | NA
CASSDPEKFNTEAFF | TGTGCCAGCAGTGACCCCGAGAAGTTCAACACTGAAGCTTTCTTT | TRBJ1-1 | TRBV6-1 | NA | NA
CASSRDPSYNSPLHF | TGTGCCAGCAGTAGGGACCCCTCCTATAATTCACCCCTCCACTTT | TRBJ1-6 | TRBV9 | NA | NA
CASSFRDMNTEAFF | TGCGCCAGCAGCTTCCGGGACATGAACACTGAAGCTTTCTTT | TRBJ1-1 | TRBV5-1 | NA | NA
CASSTHRGDTEAFF | TGTGCCAGCAGCACCCACAGGGGGGACACTGAAGCTTTCTTT | TRBJ1-1 | TRBV11-2 | TRBD1 | NA
CASSYRSEIHYEQYF | TGTGCCAGCAGTTACAGGTCCGAAATTCACTACGAGCAGTACTTC | TRBJ2-7 | TRBV6-5 | NA | NA
CASSFSRSRGGEKLFF | TGTGCCAGCAGCTTTTCTCGGAGCAGGGGAGGTGAAAAACTGTTTTTT | TRBJ1-4 | TRBV5-6 | NA | NA
CASSWGNSPLHF | TGTGCCAGCAGCTGGGGGAATTCACCCCTCCACTTT | TRBJ1-6 | TRBV7-9 | NA | NA
CASSESPGIASYEQYF | TGTGCCAGCAGTGAAAGTCCGGGCATCGCTTCCTACGAGCAGTACTTC | TRBJ2-7 | TRBV6-1 | NA | NA
CASRNQGTSSGANVLTF | TGTGCCAGTAGAAATCAGGGCACCAGCTCTGGGGCCAACGTCCTGACTTTC | TRBJ2-6 | TRBV19 | NA | NA
CASSRTGLKSYEQYF | TGCGCCAGCAGCCGAACAGGGCTAAAATCCTACGAGCAGTACTTC | TRBJ2-7 | TRBV4-1 | NA | NA
CASSPDREQYF | TGTGCCAGCTCCCCCGACAGGGAGCAGTACTTC | TRBJ2-7 | TRBV18 | NA | NA
CASSIGFQGREDTQYF | TGTGCCAGTAGTATAGGGTTCCAGGGAAGAGAAGATACGCAGTATTTT | TRBJ2-3 | TRBV19 | NA | NA
CASTPDVGSNYGYTF | TGTGCCAGCACCCCGGACGTAGGTTCTAACTATGGCTACACCTTC | TRBJ1-2 | TRBV2 | NA | NA
CASSPRPEQETQYF | TGTGCCAGCTCACCCCGGCCAGAACAAGAGACCCAGTACTTC | TRBJ2-5 | TRBV18 | NA | NA
CASSIPWHGYTF | TGTGCCAGTAGTATTCCGTGGCATGGCTACACCTTC | TRBJ1-2 | TRBV19 | NA | once
CASSLDSRTTEAFF | TGTGCCAGCAGCTTGGACAGCCGAACCACTGAAGCTTTCTTT | TRBJ1-1 | TRBV5-6 | NA | NA